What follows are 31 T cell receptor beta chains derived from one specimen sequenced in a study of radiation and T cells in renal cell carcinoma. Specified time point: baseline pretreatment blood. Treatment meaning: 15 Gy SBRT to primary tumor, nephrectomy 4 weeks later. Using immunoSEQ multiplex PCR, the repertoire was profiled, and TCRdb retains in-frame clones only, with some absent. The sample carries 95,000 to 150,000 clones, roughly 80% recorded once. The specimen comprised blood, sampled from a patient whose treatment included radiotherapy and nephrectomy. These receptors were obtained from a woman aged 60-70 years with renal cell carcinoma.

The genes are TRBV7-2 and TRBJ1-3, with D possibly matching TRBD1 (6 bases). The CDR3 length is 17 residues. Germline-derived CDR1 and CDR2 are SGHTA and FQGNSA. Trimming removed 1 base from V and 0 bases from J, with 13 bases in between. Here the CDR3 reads CASSLGGQLFSGNTIYF. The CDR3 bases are TGTGCCAGCAGCTTAGGCGGACAGCTCTTCTCTGGAAACACCATATATTTT.

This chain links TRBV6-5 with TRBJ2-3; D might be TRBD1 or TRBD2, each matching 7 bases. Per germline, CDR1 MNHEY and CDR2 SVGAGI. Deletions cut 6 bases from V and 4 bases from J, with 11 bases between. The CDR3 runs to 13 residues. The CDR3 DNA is TGTGCCAGCAGCCCAGGGGGGGCAGATACGCAGTATTTT. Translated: CASSPGGADTQYF.

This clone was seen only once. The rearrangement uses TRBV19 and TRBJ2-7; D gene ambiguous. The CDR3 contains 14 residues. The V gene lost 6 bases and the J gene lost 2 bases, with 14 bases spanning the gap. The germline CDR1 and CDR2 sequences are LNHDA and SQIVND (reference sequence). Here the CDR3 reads CASRDRHQTYEQYF. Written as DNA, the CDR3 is TGTGCCAGTAGGGACCGACACCAAACCTACGAGCAGTACTTC.

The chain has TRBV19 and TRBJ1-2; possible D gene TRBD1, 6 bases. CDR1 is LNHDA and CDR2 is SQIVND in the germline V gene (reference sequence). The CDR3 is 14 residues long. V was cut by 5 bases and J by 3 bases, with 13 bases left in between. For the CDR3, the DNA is TGTGCCAGTAGTGTACAGGGATCCGACTATGGCTACACCTTC. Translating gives CASSVQGSDYGYTF.

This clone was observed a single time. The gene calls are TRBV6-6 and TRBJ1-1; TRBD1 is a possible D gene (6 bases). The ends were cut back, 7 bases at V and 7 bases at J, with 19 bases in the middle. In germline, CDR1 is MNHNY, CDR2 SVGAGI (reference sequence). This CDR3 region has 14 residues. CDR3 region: CASKRGGSRYEAFF. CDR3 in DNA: TGTGCCAGCAAACGGGGGGGCTCAAGATATGAAGCTTTCTTT.

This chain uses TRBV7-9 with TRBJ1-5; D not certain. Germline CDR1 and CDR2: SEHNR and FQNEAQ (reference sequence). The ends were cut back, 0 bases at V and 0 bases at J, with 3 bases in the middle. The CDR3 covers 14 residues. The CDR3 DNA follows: TGTGCCAGCAGCTTAGCCGATAGCAATCAGCCCCAGCATTTT. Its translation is CASSLADSNQPQHF. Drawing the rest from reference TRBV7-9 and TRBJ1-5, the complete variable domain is DTGVSQNPRHKITKRGQNVTFRCDPISEHNRLYWYRQTLGQGPEFLTYFQNEAQLEKSRLLSDRFSAERPKGSFSTLEIQRTEQGDSAMYLCASSLADSNQPQHFGDGTRLSIL.

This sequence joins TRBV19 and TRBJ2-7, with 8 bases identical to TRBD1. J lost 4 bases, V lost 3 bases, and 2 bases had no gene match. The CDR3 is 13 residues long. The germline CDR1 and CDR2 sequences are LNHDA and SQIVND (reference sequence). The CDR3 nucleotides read TGTGCCAGTAGTATTCAGGGGGCATACGAGCAGTACTTC. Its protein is CASSIQGAYEQYF.

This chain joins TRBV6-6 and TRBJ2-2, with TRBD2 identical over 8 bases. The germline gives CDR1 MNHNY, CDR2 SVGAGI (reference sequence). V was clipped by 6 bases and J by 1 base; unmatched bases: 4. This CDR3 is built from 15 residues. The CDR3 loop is CASSPTSVNTGELFF. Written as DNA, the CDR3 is TGTGCCAGCAGCCCGACTAGCGTGAACACCGGGGAGCTGTTTTTT.

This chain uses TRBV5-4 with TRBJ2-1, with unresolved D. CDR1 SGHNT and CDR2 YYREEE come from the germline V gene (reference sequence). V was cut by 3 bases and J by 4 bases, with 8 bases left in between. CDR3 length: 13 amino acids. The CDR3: CASSSDLYNEQFF. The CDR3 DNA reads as TGTGCCAGCAGCTCCGACCTATACAATGAGCAGTTCTTC.

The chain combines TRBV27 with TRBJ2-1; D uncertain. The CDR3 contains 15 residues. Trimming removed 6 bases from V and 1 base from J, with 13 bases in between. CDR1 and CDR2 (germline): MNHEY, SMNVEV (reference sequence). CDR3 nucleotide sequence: TGTGCCAGCAGCCATGGCGGTAATTCCTACAATGAGCAGTTCTTC. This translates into CASSHGGNSYNEQFF.

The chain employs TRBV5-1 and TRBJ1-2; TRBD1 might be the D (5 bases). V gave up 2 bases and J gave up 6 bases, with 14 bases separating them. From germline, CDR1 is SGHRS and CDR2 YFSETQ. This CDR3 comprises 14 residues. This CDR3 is CASSLSGTENGYTF. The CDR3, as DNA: TGCGCCAGCAGCTTATCCGGGACCGAAAATGGCTACACCTTC.

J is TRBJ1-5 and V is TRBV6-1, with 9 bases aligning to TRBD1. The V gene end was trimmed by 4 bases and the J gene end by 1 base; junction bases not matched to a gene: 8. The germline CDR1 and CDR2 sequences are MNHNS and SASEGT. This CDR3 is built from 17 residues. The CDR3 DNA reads TGTGCCAGCAGTGTAGGGACAGGGTGGGAGAGCAATCAGCCCCAGCATTTT. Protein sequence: CASSVGTGWESNQPQHF.

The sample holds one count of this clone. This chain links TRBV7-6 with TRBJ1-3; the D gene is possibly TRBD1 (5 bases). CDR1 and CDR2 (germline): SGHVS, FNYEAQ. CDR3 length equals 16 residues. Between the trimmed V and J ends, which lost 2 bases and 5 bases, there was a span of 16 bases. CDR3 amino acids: CASSLNPNQGRNTIYF. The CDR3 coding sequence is TGTGCCAGCAGCTTAAATCCCAATCAGGGAAGAAACACCATATATTTT.

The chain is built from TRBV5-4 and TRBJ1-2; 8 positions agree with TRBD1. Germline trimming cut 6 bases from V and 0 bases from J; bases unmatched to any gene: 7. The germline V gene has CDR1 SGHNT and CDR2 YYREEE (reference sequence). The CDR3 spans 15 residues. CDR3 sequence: CASTVDRGANYGYTF. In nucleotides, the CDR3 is TGTGCCAGCACCGTCGACAGGGGCGCTAACTATGGCTACACCTTC.

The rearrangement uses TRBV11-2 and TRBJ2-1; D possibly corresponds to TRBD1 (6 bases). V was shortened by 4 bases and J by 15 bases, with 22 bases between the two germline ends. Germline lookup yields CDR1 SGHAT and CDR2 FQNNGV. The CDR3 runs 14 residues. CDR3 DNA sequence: TGTGCCAGCAGCTCGACAAGACAGGTTGGCGGTCGGTTCTTC. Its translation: CASSSTRQVGGRFF.

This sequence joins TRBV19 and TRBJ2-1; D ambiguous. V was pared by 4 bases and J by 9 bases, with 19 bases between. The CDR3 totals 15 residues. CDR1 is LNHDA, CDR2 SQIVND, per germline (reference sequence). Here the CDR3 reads CASSTSRSEIAEQFF. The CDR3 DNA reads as TGTGCCAGTAGTACCTCAAGGAGCGAGATCGCTGAGCAGTTCTTC.

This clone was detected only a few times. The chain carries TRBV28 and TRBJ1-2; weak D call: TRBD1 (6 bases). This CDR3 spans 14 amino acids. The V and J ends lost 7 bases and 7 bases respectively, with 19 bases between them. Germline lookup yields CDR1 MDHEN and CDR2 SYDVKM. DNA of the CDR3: TGTGCCAGCACCACAGGGACCGGGGTCGGTGGCTACACCTTC. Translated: CASTTGTGVGGYTF.

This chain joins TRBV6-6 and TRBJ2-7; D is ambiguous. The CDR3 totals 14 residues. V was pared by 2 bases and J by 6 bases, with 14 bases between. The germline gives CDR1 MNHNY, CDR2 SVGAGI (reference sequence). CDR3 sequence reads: CASSYRPEGAEQYF. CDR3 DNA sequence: TGTGCCAGCAGTTACCGTCCAGAAGGTGCCGAGCAGTACTTC.

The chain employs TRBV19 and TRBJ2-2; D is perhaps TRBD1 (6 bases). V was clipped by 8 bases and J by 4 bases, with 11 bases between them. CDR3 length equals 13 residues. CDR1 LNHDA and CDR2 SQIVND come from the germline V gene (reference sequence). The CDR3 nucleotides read TGTGCCAGTTCCACAGGGCTCACCGGGGAGCTGTTTTTT. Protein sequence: CASSTGLTGELFF.

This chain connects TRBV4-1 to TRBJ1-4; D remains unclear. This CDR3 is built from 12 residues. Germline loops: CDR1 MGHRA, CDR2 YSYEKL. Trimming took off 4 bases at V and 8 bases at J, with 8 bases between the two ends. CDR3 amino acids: CASSLQPEKLFF. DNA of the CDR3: TGCGCCAGCAGCCTCCAGCCCGAAAAACTGTTTTTT.

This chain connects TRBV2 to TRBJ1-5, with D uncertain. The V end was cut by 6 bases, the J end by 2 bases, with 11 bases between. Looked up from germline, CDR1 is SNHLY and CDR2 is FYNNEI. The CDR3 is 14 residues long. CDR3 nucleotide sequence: TGTGCCAGCAGCCTCTCCGGTCGCAATCAGCCCCAGCATTTT. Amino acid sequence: CASSLSGRNQPQHF.

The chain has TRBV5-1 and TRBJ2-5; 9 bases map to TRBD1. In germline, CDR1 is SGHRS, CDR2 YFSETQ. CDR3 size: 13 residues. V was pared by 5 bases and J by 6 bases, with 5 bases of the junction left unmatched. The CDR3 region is CASRWDREKTQYF. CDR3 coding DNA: TGCGCCAGCAGATGGGACAGGGAAAAGACCCAGTACTTC.

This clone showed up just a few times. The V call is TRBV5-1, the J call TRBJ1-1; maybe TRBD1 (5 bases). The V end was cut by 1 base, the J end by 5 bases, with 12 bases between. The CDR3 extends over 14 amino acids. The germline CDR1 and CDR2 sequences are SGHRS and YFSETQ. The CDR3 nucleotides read TGCGCCAGCAGCTTGAGCTGGGGGGGAACTGAAGCTTTCTTT. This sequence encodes CASSLSWGGTEAFF.

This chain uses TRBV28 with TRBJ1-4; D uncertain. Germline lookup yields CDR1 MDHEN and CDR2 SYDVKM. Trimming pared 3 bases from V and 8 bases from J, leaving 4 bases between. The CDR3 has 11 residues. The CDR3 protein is CASSFREKLFF. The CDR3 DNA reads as TGTGCCAGCAGTTTTCGGGAAAAACTGTTTTTT.

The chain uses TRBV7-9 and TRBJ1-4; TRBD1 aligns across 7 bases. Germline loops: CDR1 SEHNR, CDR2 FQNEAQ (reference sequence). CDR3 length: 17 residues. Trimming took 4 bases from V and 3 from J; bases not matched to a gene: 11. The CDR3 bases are TGTGCCAGCAGCTCGGGAAGGTCAGGGGGGCCTAATGAAAAACTGTTTTTT. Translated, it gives CASSSGRSGGPNEKLFF.

CDR3 sequence: CASSLYLGGTEAFF. In DNA, the CDR3 is TGTGCCAGCAGCCTTTACCTCGGGGGCACTGAAGCTTTCTTT. The chain is built from TRBV7-2 and TRBJ1-1; D is possibly TRBD1 (5 bases). From germline, CDR1 is SGHTA and CDR2 FQGNSA. This CDR3 is built from 14 residues. V lost 5 bases, J lost 4 bases, and 14 bases lay in between.

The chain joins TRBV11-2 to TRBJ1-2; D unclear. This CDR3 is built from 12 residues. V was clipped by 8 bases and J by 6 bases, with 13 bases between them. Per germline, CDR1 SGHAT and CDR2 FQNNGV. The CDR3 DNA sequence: TGTGCCAGCTCCATGGGGAGCGATGGCTACACCTTC. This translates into CASSMGSDGYTF.

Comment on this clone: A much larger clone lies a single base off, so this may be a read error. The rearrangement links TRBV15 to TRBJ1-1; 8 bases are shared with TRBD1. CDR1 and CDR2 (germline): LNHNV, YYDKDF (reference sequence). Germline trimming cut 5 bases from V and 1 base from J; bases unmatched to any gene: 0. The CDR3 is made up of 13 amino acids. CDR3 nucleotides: TGTGCCACCAGCGGGACAGGGAACACTGAAGCTTTCTTT. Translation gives CATSGTGNTEAFF.

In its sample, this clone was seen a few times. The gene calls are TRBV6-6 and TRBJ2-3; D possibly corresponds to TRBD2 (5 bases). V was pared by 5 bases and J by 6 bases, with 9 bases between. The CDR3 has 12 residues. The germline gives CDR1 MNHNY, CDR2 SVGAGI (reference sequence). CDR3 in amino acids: CASSVGGDTQYF. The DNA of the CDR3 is TGTGCCAGCAGTGTGGGCGGGGATACGCAGTATTTT.

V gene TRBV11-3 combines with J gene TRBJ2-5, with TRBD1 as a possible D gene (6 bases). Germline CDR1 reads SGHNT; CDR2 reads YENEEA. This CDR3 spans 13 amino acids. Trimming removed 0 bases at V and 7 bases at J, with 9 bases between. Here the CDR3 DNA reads TGTGCCAGCAGCTTAGAGGGGGCGGCGACCCAGTACTTC. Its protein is CASSLEGAATQYF.

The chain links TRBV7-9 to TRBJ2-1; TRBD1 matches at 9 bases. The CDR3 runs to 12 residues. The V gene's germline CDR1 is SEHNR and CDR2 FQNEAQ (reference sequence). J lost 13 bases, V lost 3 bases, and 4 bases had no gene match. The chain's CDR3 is CASSLTGGGQFF. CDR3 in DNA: TGTGCCAGCAGCTTGACAGGGGGAGGACAGTTCTTC.